This T cell receptor (beta chain) was documented in a study of blood T cell repertoires in COVID-19. CDR1 SEHNR and CDR2 FQNEAQ come from the germline V gene (reference sequence). V shed 5 bases, J shed 2 bases, and the junction held 7 bases outside the gene matches. The CDR3 extends over 16 amino acids. Here immunoSEQ multiplex PCR was the method, and the copy in TCRdb shows in-frame clones only, minus some. The top ten clones hold less than 1.5% of a sample with 350,000 to 500,000 clones, more than 70% of them seen once. The receptor was isolated from a woman between 18 and 30 years old who had been exposed to COVID-19. This chain uses TRBV7-9 with TRBJ2-3; TRBD2 agrees at 10 bases. The sequencing sample was made of PBMCs or T cells enriched from blood (not recorded which). The chain's CDR3 is CASSPPGLATTDTQYF. The CDR3 coding sequence is TGTGCCAGCAGCCCCCCGGGACTAGCGACCACAGATACGCAGTATTTT.